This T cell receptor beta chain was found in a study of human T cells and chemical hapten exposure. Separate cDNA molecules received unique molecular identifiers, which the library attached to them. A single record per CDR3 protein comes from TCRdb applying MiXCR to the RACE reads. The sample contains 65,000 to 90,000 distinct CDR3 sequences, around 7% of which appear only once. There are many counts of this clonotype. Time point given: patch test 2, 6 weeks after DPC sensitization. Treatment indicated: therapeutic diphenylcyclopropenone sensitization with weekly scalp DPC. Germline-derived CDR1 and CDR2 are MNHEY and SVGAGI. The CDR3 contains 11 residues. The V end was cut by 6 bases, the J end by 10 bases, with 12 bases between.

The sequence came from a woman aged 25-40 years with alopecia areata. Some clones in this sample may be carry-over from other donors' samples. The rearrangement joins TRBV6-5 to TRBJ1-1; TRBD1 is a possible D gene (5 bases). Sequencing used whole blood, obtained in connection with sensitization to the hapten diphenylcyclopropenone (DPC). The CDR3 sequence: CASRQRQRAFF. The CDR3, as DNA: TGTGCCAGCAGACAACGACAGAGAGCTTTCTTT.